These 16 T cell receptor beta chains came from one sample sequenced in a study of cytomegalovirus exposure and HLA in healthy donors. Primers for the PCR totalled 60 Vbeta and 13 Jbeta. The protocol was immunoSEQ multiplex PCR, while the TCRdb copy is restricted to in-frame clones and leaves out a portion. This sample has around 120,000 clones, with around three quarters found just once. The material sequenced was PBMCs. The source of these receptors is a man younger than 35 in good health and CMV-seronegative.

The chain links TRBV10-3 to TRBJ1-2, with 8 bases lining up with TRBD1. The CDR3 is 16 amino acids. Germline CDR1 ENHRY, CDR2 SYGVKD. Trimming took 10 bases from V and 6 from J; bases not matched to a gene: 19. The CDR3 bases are TGTGCCACCAAGCAACTCGGACAGGGTAAGGGAGATGGCTACACCTTC. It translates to CATKQLGQGKGDGYTF.

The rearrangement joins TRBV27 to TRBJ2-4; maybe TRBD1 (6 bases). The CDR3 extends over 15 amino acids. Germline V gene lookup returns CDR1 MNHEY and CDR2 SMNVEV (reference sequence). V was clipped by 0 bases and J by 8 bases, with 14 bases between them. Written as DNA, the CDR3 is TGTGCCAGCAGTTTATCGTCAGGGACATCGGACATTCAGTACTTC. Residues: CASSLSSGTSDIQYF.

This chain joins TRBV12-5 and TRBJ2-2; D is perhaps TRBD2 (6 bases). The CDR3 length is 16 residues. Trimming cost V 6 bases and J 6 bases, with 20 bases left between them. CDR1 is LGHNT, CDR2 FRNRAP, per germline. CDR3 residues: CASGPTALARAGELFF. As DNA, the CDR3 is TGTGCTAGTGGCCCGACCGCCCTAGCGCGGGCCGGGGAGCTGTTTTTT.

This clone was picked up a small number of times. CDR3 sequence (DNA): TGCGCCAGCAGCCAAGTCCCCTCAAGGGTAGCGGGAGTCCTCGAGAATGAGCAGTTCTTC. Its translation: CASSQVPSRVAGVLENEQFF. The chain is built from TRBV4-1 and TRBJ2-1; 9 bases are a match to TRBD2. The germline gives CDR1 MGHRA, CDR2 YSYEKL. The CDR3 is 20 amino acids. V lost 1 base and J lost 7; bases outside the gene matches: 20.

This CDR3 reads CASSAGGNYNEQFF. In DNA form, the CDR3 reads TGTGCCAGCAGTGCGGGGGGGAACTACAATGAGCAGTTCTTC. The chain carries TRBV2 and TRBJ2-1; TRBD2 matches 8 bases. Germline V lookup: CDR1 SNHLY, CDR2 FYNNEI. The CDR3 extends over 14 amino acids. Losses at the gene ends were 4 bases for V and 3 bases for J; bases not matched to a gene: 2.

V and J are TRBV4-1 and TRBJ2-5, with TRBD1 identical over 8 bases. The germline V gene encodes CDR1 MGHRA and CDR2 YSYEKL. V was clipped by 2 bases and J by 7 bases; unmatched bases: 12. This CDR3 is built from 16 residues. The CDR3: CASSQQGAMDGGTQYF. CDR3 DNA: TGCGCCAGCAGCCAACAGGGGGCGATGGATGGAGGGACCCAGTACTTC.

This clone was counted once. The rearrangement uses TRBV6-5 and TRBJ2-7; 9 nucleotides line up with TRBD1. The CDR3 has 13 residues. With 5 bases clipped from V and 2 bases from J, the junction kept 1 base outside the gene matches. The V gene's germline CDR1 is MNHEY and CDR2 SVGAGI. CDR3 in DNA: TGTGCCAGCAGTCGGGACAGGGCCTACGAGCAGTACTTC. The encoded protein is CASSRDRAYEQYF.

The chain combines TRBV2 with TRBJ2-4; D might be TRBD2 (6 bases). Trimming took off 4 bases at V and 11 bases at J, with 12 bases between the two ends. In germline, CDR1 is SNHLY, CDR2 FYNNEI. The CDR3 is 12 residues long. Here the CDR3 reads CASSAGSYVQYF. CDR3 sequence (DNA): TGTGCCAGCAGTGCCGGGAGCTACGTTCAGTACTTC.

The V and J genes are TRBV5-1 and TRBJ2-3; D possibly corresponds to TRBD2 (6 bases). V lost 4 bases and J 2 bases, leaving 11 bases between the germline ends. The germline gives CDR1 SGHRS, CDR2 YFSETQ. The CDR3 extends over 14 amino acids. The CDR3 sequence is CASSKGTFTDTQYF. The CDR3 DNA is TGCGCCAGCAGCAAAGGGACTTTCACAGATACGCAGTATTTT.

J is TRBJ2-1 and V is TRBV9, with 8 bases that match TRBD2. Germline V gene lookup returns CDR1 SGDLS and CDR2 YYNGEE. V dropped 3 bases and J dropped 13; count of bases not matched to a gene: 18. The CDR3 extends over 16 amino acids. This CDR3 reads CASSARGRQNAGGQFF. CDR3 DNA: TGTGCCAGCAGCGCTAGAGGGAGGCAGAATGCGGGGGGACAGTTCTTC.

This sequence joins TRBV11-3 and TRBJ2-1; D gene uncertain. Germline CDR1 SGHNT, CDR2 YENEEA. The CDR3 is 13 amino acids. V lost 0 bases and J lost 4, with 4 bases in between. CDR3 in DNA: TGTGCCAGCAGCTTAGATCCATACAATGAGCAGTTCTTC. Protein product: CASSLDPYNEQFF.

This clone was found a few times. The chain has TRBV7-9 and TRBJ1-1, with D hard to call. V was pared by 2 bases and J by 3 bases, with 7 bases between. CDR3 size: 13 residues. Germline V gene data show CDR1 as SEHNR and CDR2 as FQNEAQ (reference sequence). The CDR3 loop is CASSLLQDTEAFF. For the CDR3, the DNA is TGTGCCAGCAGCTTATTGCAGGACACTGAAGCTTTCTTT.

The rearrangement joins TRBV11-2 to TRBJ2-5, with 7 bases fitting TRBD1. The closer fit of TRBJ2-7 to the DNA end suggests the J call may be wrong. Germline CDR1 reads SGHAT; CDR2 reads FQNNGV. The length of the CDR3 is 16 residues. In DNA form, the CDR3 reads TGTGCCAGCAGCTTAGCCTCTGGCCCAGGGGGCTACGAGCAGTACTTC. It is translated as CASSLASGPGGYEQYF.

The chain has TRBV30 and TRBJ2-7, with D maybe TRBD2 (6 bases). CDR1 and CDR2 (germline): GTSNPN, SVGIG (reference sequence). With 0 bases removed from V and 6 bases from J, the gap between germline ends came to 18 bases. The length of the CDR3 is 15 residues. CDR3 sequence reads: CAWSVLSGVRAEQYF. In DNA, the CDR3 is TGTGCCTGGAGTGTACTGTCGGGGGTAAGGGCCGAGCAGTACTTC.

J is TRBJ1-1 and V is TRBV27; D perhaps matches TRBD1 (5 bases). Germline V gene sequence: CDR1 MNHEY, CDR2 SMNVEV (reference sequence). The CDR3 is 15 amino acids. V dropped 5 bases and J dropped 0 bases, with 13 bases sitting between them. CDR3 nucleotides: TGTGCCAGCAGTGCCACTCCGGACATGAACACTGAAGCTTTCTTT. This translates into CASSATPDMNTEAFF.

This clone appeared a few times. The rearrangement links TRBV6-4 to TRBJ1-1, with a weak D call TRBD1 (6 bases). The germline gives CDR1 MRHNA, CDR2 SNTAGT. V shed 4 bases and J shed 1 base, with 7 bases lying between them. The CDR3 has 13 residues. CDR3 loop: CASSADRNTEAFF. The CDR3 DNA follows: TGTGCCAGCAGTGCGGACAGGAACACTGAAGCTTTCTTT.